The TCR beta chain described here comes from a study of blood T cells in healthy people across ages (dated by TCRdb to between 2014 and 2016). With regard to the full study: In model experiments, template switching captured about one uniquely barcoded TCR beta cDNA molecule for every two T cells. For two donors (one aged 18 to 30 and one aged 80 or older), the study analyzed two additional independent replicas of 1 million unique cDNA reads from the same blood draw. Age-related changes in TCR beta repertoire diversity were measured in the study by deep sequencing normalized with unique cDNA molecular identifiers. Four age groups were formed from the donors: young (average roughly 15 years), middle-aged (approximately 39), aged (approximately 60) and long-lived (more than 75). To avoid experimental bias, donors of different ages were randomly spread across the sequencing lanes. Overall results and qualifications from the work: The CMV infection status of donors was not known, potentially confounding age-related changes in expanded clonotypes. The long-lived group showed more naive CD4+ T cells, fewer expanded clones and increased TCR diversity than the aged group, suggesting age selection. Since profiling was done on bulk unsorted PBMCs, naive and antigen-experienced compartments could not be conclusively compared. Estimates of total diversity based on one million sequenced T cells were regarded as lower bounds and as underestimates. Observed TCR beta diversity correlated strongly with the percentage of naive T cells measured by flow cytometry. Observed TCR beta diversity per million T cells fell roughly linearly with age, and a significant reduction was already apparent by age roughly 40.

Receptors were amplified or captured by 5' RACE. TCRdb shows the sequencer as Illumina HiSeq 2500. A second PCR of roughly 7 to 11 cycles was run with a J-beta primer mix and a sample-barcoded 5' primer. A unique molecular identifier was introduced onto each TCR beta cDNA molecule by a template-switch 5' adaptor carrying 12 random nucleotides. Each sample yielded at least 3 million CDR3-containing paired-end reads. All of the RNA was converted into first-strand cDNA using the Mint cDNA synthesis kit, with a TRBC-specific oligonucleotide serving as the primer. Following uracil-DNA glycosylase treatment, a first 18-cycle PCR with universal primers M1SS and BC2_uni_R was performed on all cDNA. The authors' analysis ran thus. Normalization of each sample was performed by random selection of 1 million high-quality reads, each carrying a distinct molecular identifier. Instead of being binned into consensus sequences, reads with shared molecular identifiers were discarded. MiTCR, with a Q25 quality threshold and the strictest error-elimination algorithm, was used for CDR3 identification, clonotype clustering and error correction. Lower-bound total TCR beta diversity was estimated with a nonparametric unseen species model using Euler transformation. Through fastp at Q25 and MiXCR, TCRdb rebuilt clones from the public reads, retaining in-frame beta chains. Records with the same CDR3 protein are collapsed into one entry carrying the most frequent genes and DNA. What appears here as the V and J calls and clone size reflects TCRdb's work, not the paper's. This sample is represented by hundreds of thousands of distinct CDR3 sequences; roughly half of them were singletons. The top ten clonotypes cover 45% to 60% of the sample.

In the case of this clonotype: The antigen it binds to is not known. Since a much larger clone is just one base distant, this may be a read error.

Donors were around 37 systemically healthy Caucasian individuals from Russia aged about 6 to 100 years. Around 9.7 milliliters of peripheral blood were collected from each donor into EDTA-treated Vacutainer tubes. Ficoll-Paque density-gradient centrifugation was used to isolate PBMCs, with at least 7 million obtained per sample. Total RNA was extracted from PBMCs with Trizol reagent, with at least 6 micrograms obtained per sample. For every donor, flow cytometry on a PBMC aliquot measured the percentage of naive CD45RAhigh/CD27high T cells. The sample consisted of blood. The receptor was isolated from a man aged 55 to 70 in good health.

The bases are TGTGCCAGCAGTCGACAGAAGAACTACGAGCAGTACTTC. Its translation is CASSRQKNYEQYF. Recombination connected TRBV6-6 to TRBJ2-7; TRBD1 is perhaps the D gene, given 5 matching bases. The germline V gene (reference sequence) supplies CDR1 MNHNY and CDR2 SVGAGI. Including cysteine and phenylalanine, the CDR3 has 13 amino acids. The read is trimmed to its CDR3 DNA, 39 bases read in frame from base 1. The junction shows trimming of 5 bases on V and 3 bases on J, plus 11 bases between the germline ends.